Listed here is a single T cell receptor (beta chain). What it binds is unknown. Being one base from a much bigger clone, this may be a read error. The data are from a study of molecular identifiers for immune sequencing clone quantification. General study findings and limits: Barcodes shared by identical TCR molecules could lead to underestimated sizes of highly expanded clones. Clones above 20 RNA copies contained over 99% of effector molecules and under 1% of naive molecules.

CD8+CD4-CCR7+CD45RA+ sorting gave the naive CD8 T cells. Germline V lookup: CDR1 SEHNR, CDR2 FQNEAQ (reference sequence). V gave up 6 bases and J gave up 1 base, with 11 bases separating them. This CDR3 has 14 residues. Previously described methods with listed TCR primers produced the bulk TCR libraries. TCRdb passed the PCR reads through MiXCR, listing each CDR3 protein once. The sample has about 100,000 distinct CDR3 sequences; 36% are singletons. The specimen sequenced was naive CD8+ T cells from blood, with Jurkat cell RNA spiked in. Subset noted: FACS-sorted CD8+CD4-CCR7+CD45RA+ naive T cells. The clonotype was recovered from a human donor in good health. Some libraries in this study had Jurkat cell RNA spiked in. The genes are TRBV7-9 and TRBJ2-3; D is undetermined. DNA of the CDR3: TGTGCCAGCAGTGGTGACTCACGCACAGATACGCAGTATTTT. Its translation: CASSGDSRTDTQYF.